Shown below are 27 T cell receptor beta chains from a single sample sequenced in a study of cytomegalovirus exposure and HLA in healthy donors (dated by TCRdb to the late 2010s). Library creation used the immunoSEQ multiplex PCR assay. A mixture of 60 forward primers for TCR Vbeta segments and 13 reverse primers for TCR Jbeta segments was used in the multiplex PCR. The table comes from immuneACCESS by way of TCRdb, which keeps in-frame sequences with V and J called. Part of the clones is missing from these tables; in studies checked, under half for an unresolved V gene and the rest for unknown reasons. The sample includes roughly 180,000 clones, with roughly 80% observed a single time. In total, the top ten clones hold approximately 2.4% of the sample. Sequenced: PBMCs. The receptors were sampled from a female donor in good health and CMV-seronegative.

The CDR3 reads CAWTWGSDNNEQFF. CDR3 DNA sequence: TGTGCCTGGACGTGGGGTTCGGACAACAATGAGCAGTTCTTC. This sequence joins TRBV30 and TRBJ2-1; weak D call: TRBD1 (5 bases). With 4 bases removed from V and 5 bases from J, the gap between germline ends came to 15 bases. The CDR3 length is 14 residues. The germline V gene has CDR1 GTSNPN and CDR2 SVGIG (reference sequence).

This clone was seen only a few times. V is TRBV18 and J is TRBJ1-1, with 9 bases identical to TRBD1. The V gene's germline CDR1 is KGHSH and CDR2 LQKENI. V shed 3 bases and J 9 bases; nucleotides not matched to a gene: 2. CDR3 length equals 12 residues. DNA for the CDR3: TGTGCCAGCTCACCTGGACAGGGGCAAGCTTTCTTT. Translated: CASSPGQGQAFF. The whole variable domain, filled in from reference TRBV18 and TRBJ1-1, reads NAGVMQNPRHLVRRRGQEARLRCSPMKGHSHVYWYRQLPEEGLKFMVYLQKENIIDESGMPKERFSAEFPKEGPSILRIQQVVRGDSAAYFCASSPGQGQAFFGQGTRLTVV.

The rearrangement uses TRBV7-6 and TRBJ2-2, with TRBD2 matching over 9 bases. This CDR3 is 17 amino acids long. Trimming cost V 1 base and J 5 bases; bases outside gene matches: 8. Germline-derived CDR1 and CDR2 are SGHVS and FNYEAQ. CDR3 nucleotide sequence: TGTGCCAGCAGCTTAGGCGGTCTGCTAGCGGGGACCGGGGAGCTGTTTTTT. Translating gives CASSLGGLLAGTGELFF. The variable domain in full, completed from reference TRBV7-6 and TRBJ2-2, reads GAGVSQSPRYKVTKRGQDVALRCDPISGHVSLYWYRQALGQGPEFLTYFNYEAQQDKSGLPNDRFSAERPEGSISTLTIQRTEQRDSAMYRCASSLGGLLAGTGELFFGEGSRLTVL.

The genes are TRBV19 and TRBJ2-2, with D possibly matching TRBD2 (5 bases). Germline values: CDR1 LNHDA, CDR2 SQIVND (reference sequence). The V and J ends lost 3 bases and 0 bases respectively, with 8 bases between them. There are 15 residues in the CDR3. CDR3 bases: TGTGCCAGTAGTATCGGGCGGGCGAACACCGGGGAGCTGTTTTTT. Its protein is CASSIGRANTGELFF.

The V call is TRBV19, the J call TRBJ2-7; 8 nucleotides match TRBD1. Germline assignment: CDR1 LNHDA and CDR2 SQIVND (reference sequence). This CDR3 comprises 13 residues. V was clipped by 8 bases and J by 5 bases; unmatched bases: 8. CDR3: CASAGTGGNEQYF. The CDR3 DNA is TGTGCCAGTGCGGGGACAGGCGGCAACGAGCAGTACTTC. Looking up the rest from reference TRBV19 and TRBJ2-7 gives the full variable domain: DGGITQSPKYLFRKEGQNVTLSCEQNLNHDAMYWYRQDPGQGLRLIYYSQIVNDFQKGDIAEGYSVSREKKESFPLTVTSAQKNPTAFYLCASAGTGGNEQYFGPGTRLTVT.

The gene calls are TRBV5-4 and TRBJ2-7; 14 bases align to TRBD2. Germline V gene lookup returns CDR1 SGHNT and CDR2 YYREEE (reference sequence). The CDR3 has 16 residues. The V segment lost 0 bases and the J segment 4 bases; nucleotides outside the gene matches: 3. The DNA of the CDR3 is TGTGCCAGCAGCTTGGGCGGGACTAGCGGGAGATACGAGCAGTACTTC. As protein: CASSLGGTSGRYEQYF. Full variable domain (missing parts from reference TRBV5-4 and TRBJ2-7): ETGVTQSPTHLIKTRGQQVTLRCSSQSGHNTVSWYQQALGQGPQFIFQYYREEENGRGNFPPRFSGLQFPNYSSELNVNALELDDSALYLCASSLGGTSGRYEQYFGPGTRLTVT.

This clone showed up just a few times. J is TRBJ1-2 and V is TRBV9; D is unclear. The V end was cut by 0 bases, the J end by 8 bases, with 11 bases between. CDR1 and CDR2 from the germline V gene are SGDLS and YYNGEE. The CDR3 length is 13 residues. CDR3 nucleotides: TGTGCCAGCAGCGTAGATGAGGCATACGGCTACACCTTC. Protein product: CASSVDEAYGYTF.

This sequence joins TRBV5-1 and TRBJ1-1, with 9 positions matching TRBD1. Germline trimming cut 3 bases from V and 5 bases from J; bases unmatched to any gene: 8. This CDR3 region has 15 residues. Germline CDR1 and CDR2: SGHRS and YFSETQ. The CDR3 nucleotides read TGCGCCAGCAGCTCAGGGACAGGGATCATAACTGAAGCTTTCTTT. Residues: CASSSGTGIITEAFF.

This rearrangement joins TRBV18 to TRBJ2-7, with a possible D match to TRBD1 (5 bases). CDR1 and CDR2 (germline): KGHSH, LQKENI. V gave up 4 bases and J gave up 2 bases, with 9 bases separating them. This CDR3 is built from 13 residues. CDR3 DNA: TGTGCCAGCTCACAGGGGCCAGCCTACGAGCAGTACTTC. Residues: CASSQGPAYEQYF.

The chain has TRBV12-5 and TRBJ2-5, with TRBD1 matching 9 bases. Germline V gives CDR1 LGHNT, CDR2 FRNRAP. The CDR3 contains 14 residues. The junction had 4 bases not matched to a gene; V was cut back by 3 bases and J by 5 bases. CDR3 nucleotides: TGTGCTAGTGGTTTACAGGGGGCGAGGGAGACCCAGTACTTC. It is translated as CASGLQGARETQYF.

This clone appeared a single time. This sequence joins TRBV7-9 and TRBJ2-1; perhaps TRBD2 as D (6 bases). This CDR3 spans 16 amino acids. CDR1 and CDR2 (germline): SEHNR, FQNEAQ (reference sequence). The V gene lost 0 bases and the J gene lost 8 bases, with 17 bases spanning the gap. The CDR3 loop is CASSLAWRGPGDEQFF. The CDR3 DNA follows: TGTGCCAGCAGCTTAGCGTGGAGGGGCCCTGGGGATGAGCAGTTCTTC.

The rearrangement joins TRBV2 to TRBJ2-3; TRBD2 aligns across 7 bases. The CDR3 runs 15 residues. The germline V gene encodes CDR1 SNHLY and CDR2 FYNNEI. Losses at the gene ends were 0 bases for V and 3 bases for J; bases not matched to a gene: 3. CDR3 sequence (DNA): TGTGCCAGCAGTGAAGCGCTGGGGGGGACAGATACGCAGTATTTT. Amino acid sequence: CASSEALGGTDTQYF.

The chain carries TRBV28 and TRBJ1-5, with a possible D match to TRBD1 (5 bases). Germline V gene lookup returns CDR1 MDHEN and CDR2 SYDVKM. CDR3 length equals 15 residues. V was clipped by 3 bases and J by 2 bases, with 11 bases between them. The CDR3 nucleotides are TGTGCCAGCAGTTTGGCGACAGCAGGCAATCAGCCCCAGCATTTT. This codes for CASSLATAGNQPQHF.

The chain employs TRBV4-1 and TRBJ1-5; no clear D. The V end lost 0 bases, the J end lost 10 bases, and 10 bases lay between the germline ends. Germline lookup yields CDR1 MGHRA and CDR2 YSYEKL. This CDR3 is 13 amino acids long. This CDR3 is CASSQDLGTPQHF. The CDR3 coding sequence is TGCGCCAGCAGCCAAGATCTAGGAACACCCCAGCATTTT.

The chain couples TRBV18 to TRBJ2-7, with 8 bases aligning to TRBD2. V lost 2 bases to trimming and J lost 2 bases; unmatched junction nucleotides: 5. The CDR3 extends over 15 amino acids. CDR1 and CDR2 from the germline V gene are KGHSH and LQKENI. The CDR3 region is CASSPAPGGTYEQYF. The CDR3 nucleotides read TGTGCCAGCTCACCAGCTCCGGGAGGGACCTACGAGCAGTACTTC. Using reference TRBV18 and TRBJ2-7 for the parts outside the CDR3, the full variable domain is NAGVMQNPRHLVRRRGQEARLRCSPMKGHSHVYWYRQLPEEGLKFMVYLQKENIIDESGMPKERFSAEFPKEGPSILRIQQVVRGDSAAYFCASSPAPGGTYEQYFGPGTRLTVT.

This sequence joins TRBV2 and TRBJ2-2; 7 bases align to TRBD2. V gave up 2 bases and J gave up 4 bases; unmatched junction bases: 7. This CDR3 is built from 16 residues. The germline CDR1 and CDR2 sequences are SNHLY and FYNNEI. The chain's CDR3 is CASSEQSSGVTGELFF. CDR3 nucleotides: TGTGCCAGCAGTGAACAGTCTAGCGGAGTCACCGGGGAGCTGTTTTTT.

The chain links TRBV7-8 to TRBJ2-5; TRBD2 aligns across 7 bases. Matching the DNA end better, TRBJ2-7 makes the J call doubtful. CDR1 SGHVS and CDR2 FQNEAQ come from the germline V gene. The CDR3 sequence is 15 residues long. The CDR3 sequence: CADPTARREFYEQYF. CDR3 bases: TGTGCCGACCCGACCGCCAGGCGGGAGTTTTACGAGCAGTACTTC.

J is TRBJ2-5 and V is TRBV12-5; the D gene is possibly TRBD1 (6 bases). V was shortened by 8 bases and J by 0 bases, with 13 bases between the two germline ends. Germline V gene data show CDR1 as LGHNT and CDR2 as FRNRAP. This CDR3 has 14 residues. The CDR3 here is CASSFGGHQETQYF. CDR3 in DNA: TGTGCTAGTTCCTTTGGGGGCCACCAAGAGACCCAGTACTTC.

This chain joins TRBV14 and TRBJ2-7; 10 bases align to TRBD2. CDR3 size: 15 residues. J was trimmed by 2 bases and V by 2 bases; bases with no gene match: 3. Germline V CDR1 and CDR2: SGHDN, FVKESK. DNA for the CDR3: TGTGCCAGCAGCCAACTAGCGGGGGCAACCTACGAGCAGTACTTC. Encoded protein: CASSQLAGATYEQYF. The entire variable domain, with the rest obtained from reference TRBV14 and TRBJ2-7, is as follows: EAGVTQFPSHSVIEKGQTVTLRCDPISGHDNLYWYRRVMGKEIKFLLHFVKESKQDESGMPNNRFLAERTGGTYSTLKVQPAELEDSGVYFCASSQLAGATYEQYFGPGTRLTVT.

The rearrangement links TRBV6-1 to TRBJ1-5; no definite D call. V lost 1 base and J lost 3, with 10 bases in between. Germline assignment: CDR1 MNHNS and CDR2 SASEGT. The CDR3 is 15 residues long. The CDR3 coding sequence is TGTGCCAGCAGTGAAGTCCTCGGGGACAATCAGCCCCAGCATTTT. Its translation is CASSEVLGDNQPQHF.

With respect to this clone: This same CDR3 is encoded by further DNA sequences in the sample. The rearrangement uses TRBV29-1 and TRBJ1-1; 9 positions agree with TRBD1. The CDR3 sequence is 12 residues long. Germline V lookup: CDR1 SQVTM, CDR2 ANQGSEA. The V and J ends lost 6 bases and 4 bases, in that order; junction bases with no gene match: 3. CDR3 bases: TGCAGCGTGGGACAGGGAGGCACTGAAGCTTTCTTT. Its protein product is CSVGQGGTEAFF.

In its sample, this clone was seen a few times. The chain combines TRBV10-3 with TRBJ2-2, with D perhaps TRBD1 (5 bases). Trimming stripped 4 bases from V and 6 bases from J, with 9 bases between. Germline lookup yields CDR1 ENHRY and CDR2 SYGVKD. The CDR3 sequence is 13 residues long. CDR3 region: CAISGTRAGELFF. For the CDR3, the DNA is TGTGCCATCAGTGGGACCAGGGCCGGGGAGCTGTTTTTT.

This clone was observed a few times. The rearrangement uses TRBV18 and TRBJ2-2; D is uncertain. Germline CDR1 and CDR2: KGHSH and LQKENI. The CDR3 is 15 residues long. V lost 3 bases and J 4 bases, leaving 12 bases between the germline ends. CDR3 loop: CASSPQPSGTGELFF. The CDR3 DNA is TGTGCCAGCTCACCCCAACCGTCGGGCACCGGGGAGCTGTTTTTT.

The chain links TRBV30 to TRBJ2-3; D remains unclear. The CDR3 length is 12 residues. CDR1 GTSNPN and CDR2 SVGIG come from the germline V gene (reference sequence). The V end lost 2 bases, the J end lost 6 bases, and 9 bases lay between the germline ends. In nucleotides, the CDR3 is TGTGCCTGGAGTCCTAAATGGGATACGCAGTATTTT. Amino acid sequence: CAWSPKWDTQYF.

V and J are TRBV6-1 and TRBJ1-2; no firm D call. The CDR3 is 12 residues long. The V gene's germline CDR1 is MNHNS and CDR2 SASEGT. Deletions cut 7 bases from V and 2 bases from J, with 8 bases between. This CDR3 reads CASKPLNYGYTF. The CDR3 nucleotides read TGTGCCAGCAAGCCTCTCAACTATGGCTACACCTTC.

The V call is TRBV7-9, the J call TRBJ2-5; TRBD2 agrees at 10 bases. Germline assignment: CDR1 SEHNR and CDR2 FQNEAQ (reference sequence). The CDR3 spans 17 residues. The J segment lost 3 bases and the V segment lost 2 bases, leaving 9 bases of the junction unmatched. The CDR3 reads CASSLPGGLAVEETQYF. The CDR3, as DNA: TGTGCCAGCAGCTTACCCGGAGGACTAGCGGTCGAAGAGACCCAGTACTTC.

J is TRBJ2-3 and V is TRBV19, with 7 bases matching TRBD1. The CDR3 runs to 14 residues. The germline V gene encodes CDR1 LNHDA and CDR2 SQIVND (reference sequence). V lost 7 bases and J lost 2; bases outside the gene matches: 6. The CDR3 DNA reads TGTGCCAGTACTCGGGACAGCCTCACAGATACGCAGTATTTT. Encoded protein: CASTRDSLTDTQYF.